The TCR beta chain described here comes from a study of OX40 agonist ivuxolimab in advanced cancers. Study-wide findings and caveats: At 0.1 to 3.0 mg/kg and by week 6, clonal expansion occurred in CD4+ and CD8+ blood T cells.

The CDR3 runs 16 residues. With V trimmed by 0 bases and J by 1 base, 2 bases remained unmatched. Germline CDR1 is SGHRS and CDR2 is YFSETQ. Remarks on this clone: Its antigen is still unknown.

Sequencing was performed with immunoSEQ multiplex PCR; in TCRdb, only in-frame clones are kept and a portion is missing. The data contain about 58,000 clones, approximately 81% of them seen just once; the ten biggest clones take up more than 1.5%. The origin of this receptor is an adult with an advanced solid tumor such as melanoma, head and neck, liver or kidney cancer. The chain recombines TRBV5-1 with TRBJ2-1; 9 positions match TRBD1. The sample in question was CD4+ or CD8+ T cells sorted from blood, obtained in a trial of the OX40 agonist ivuxolimab. In DNA form, the CDR3 reads TGCGCCAGCAGCTTGGCCGGGACAGGGTCCTACAATGAGCAGTTCTTC. Its translation is CASSLAGTGSYNEQFF.